Listed below are T cell receptor beta chains from one sample, sequenced in a study of blood T cell repertoires in COVID-19. Repertoires were generated with immunoSEQ multiplex PCR, while TCRdb's copy carries only in-frame clones and drops some. The table lists about 310,000 clones, 90% of them singletons, with under 1.1% in the top ten. The material sequenced was peripheral blood. Receptor source: a woman between 40 and 50 years old with COVID-19, enrolled during active disease. The CDR3 runs from the conserved cysteine through the conserved F or W. A D gene is named only where the DNA matches it firmly. Some rows have no size entry. The others give once, few or many, or a class for an expanded clone.

. TRBJ1-5 . TRBV28 CASSWGGAGNQPQHF TGTGCCAGCAGTTGGGGGGGGGCAGGCAATCAGCCCCAGCATTTT
TRBD1 TRBJ2-7 . TRBV15 CATSRVLTGGHEQYF TGTGCCACCAGCAGAGTATTGACAGGGGGCCACGAGCAGTACTTC
. TRBJ2-1 . TRBV29-1 CSTTAEVMTDEQFF TGCAGCACAACAGCGGAGGTTATGACGGATGAGCAGTTCTTC
. TRBJ2-1 . TRBV7-2 CASSFRGNEQFF TGTGCCAGCAGCTTCCGAGGCAATGAGCAGTTCTTC
. TRBJ1-2 few TRBV6-4 CASSVGRDYGYTF TGTGCCAGCAGTGTTGGGCGGGACTATGGCTACACCTTC
. TRBJ1-2 . TRBV10-3 CATHRAAGDGYTF TGTGCCACCCACCGGGCCGCGGGGGACGGCTACACCTTC
TRBD2 TRBJ2-2 . TRBV12-5 CASGPGGSGELFF TGTGCTAGTGGTCCCGGGGGGAGCGGGGAGCTGTTTTTT
TRBD1 TRBJ1-6 . TRBV11-1 CASSLIDRGPSPLHF TGTGCCAGCAGCTTAATCGACAGGGGGCCTTCACCCCTCCACTTT
. TRBJ1-5 . TRBV27 CASSLSGLARNQPQHF TGTGCCAGCAGTTTATCGGGCCTGGCCAGAAATCAGCCCCAGCATTTT
. TRBJ1-1 once TRBV5-4 CASSFFTGKGGTEAFF TGTGCCAGCAGCTTTTTTACGGGAAAGGGAGGAACTGAAGCTTTCTTT
. TRBJ1-1 . TRBV6-6 CASSLGTDKAFF TGTGCCAGCAGTCTTGGGACTGATAAAGCTTTCTTT
. TRBJ1-2 . TRBV5-1 CASSPPKGDGYTF TGCGCCAGCAGCCCGCCCAAGGGGGATGGCTACACCTTC
. TRBJ1-2 once TRBV19 CASTKDGGRASYGYTF TGTGCCAGTACAAAGGATGGGGGCCGTGCCTCCTATGGCTACACCTTC
TRBD1 TRBJ1-1 . TRBV14 CASSQVKLVQGRRTEAFF TGTGCCAGCAGCCAAGTAAAGTTGGTACAGGGGAGAAGGACTGAAGCTTTCTTT
TRBD1 TRBJ1-1 . TRBV3-1/TRBV3-2 CASSQPGGSTEAFF TGTGCCAGCAGCCAACCAGGGGGCAGTACTGAAGCTTTCTTT
. TRBJ1-5 . TRBV10-3 CAISRDRDNQPQHF TGTGCCATCAGTCGCGACAGAGACAATCAGCCCCAGCATTTT
. TRBJ1-2 . TRBV28 CASTPSGYGYTF TGTGCCAGCACCCCTTCAGGCTATGGCTACACCTTC
. TRBJ2-7 . TRBV11-3 CASSLYGEQYF TGTGCCAGCAGCCTCTACGGCGAGCAGTACTTC